The entry below describes one T cell receptor (beta chain). Its antigen is not identified. Germline-derived CDR1 and CDR2 are LGHNA and YSLEER. V trimming: 0 bases; J trimming: 7 bases; junction bases outside the gene matches: 5. CDR3 length equals 15 residues. These data originate in a study of cytomegalovirus exposure and HLA in healthy donors. The study, taken as a whole, reports: With further analysis later on, most CMV-associated TCR beta chains appeared HLA-restricted. With high specificity and sensitivity, the classifier reportedly diagnosed cytomegalovirus status.

The PCR was carried out with 60 Vbeta primers and 13 Jbeta primers. The assay was immunoSEQ multiplex PCR, and TCRdb's table has in-frame clones only and misses some. The sample shows 150,000 to 200,000 clones, around 76% of them seen only once. The receptor comes from a man aged 40-50 years in good health and CMV-seropositive. The material sequenced was PBMCs. The chain is built from TRBV4-3 and TRBJ1-4; 7 bases line up with TRBD1. The CDR3 DNA is TGCGCCAGCAGCCAAGATCAGTCAGGGGGTGAAAAACTGTTTTTT. It translates to CASSQDQSGGEKLFF.